This entry features one T cell receptor (beta chain) sequence. This entry is derived from a study of blood T cell repertoires in COVID-19. Germline CDR1 reads MNHEY; CDR2 reads SMNVEV (reference sequence). This CDR3 has 15 residues. Trimming removed 6 bases from V and 7 bases from J, with 16 bases in between. Original analysis: Amplification of reference gene primers provided the estimated nucleated cell counts. Produced via immunoSEQ multiplex PCR; TCRdb's table is partial and in-frame only. V and J calls and clone size come straight from that table; D and trimming were deduced from the DNA. Here the sample spans a few hundred thousand clones, 80% to 90% being singletons. Individuals aged about 18 to 100 years were recruited from 24 US areas. Membership in each cohort depended on participant-reported clinical history. Donors in Cohort 3 counted as recovered after two negative PCRs, clearance, or symptom resolution.

The sample was PBMCs or T cells enriched from blood (not recorded which). The TCR originated in a man aged 18 to 35 who had recovered from COVID-19. The genes are TRBV27 and TRBJ1-6; D not resolved. CDR3 DNA: TGTGCCAGCAGAATGCCCGGTCTCGCGAATTCACCCCTCCACTTT. Encoded protein: CASRMPGLANSPLHF.